This T cell receptor (beta chain) was identified during a study of blood T cell repertoires in COVID-19. Study-level information: The study drew acute and convalescent COVID-19 samples from the United States, Italy and Spain. The cDNA or gDNA used as material had been derived from T cells, B-cell-depleted T cells, or PBMCs.

As handled by the study authors: From reference gene primer amplification, estimates of nucleated cell counts were derived. Method: immunoSEQ multiplex PCR; TCRdb's copy keeps in-frame clones and lacks some. The DNA gave D and trimming, while V, J and clone size come from that table. The sample consists of around 270,000 clones, less than 90% of them appearing once. From germline, CDR1 is SGHRS and CDR2 YFSETQ. With 5 bases removed from V and 8 bases from J, the gap between germline ends came to 11 bases. The CDR3 has 12 amino acids. This receptor was taken from a woman aged 40 to 50 who had recovered from COVID-19. V usage is TRBV5-1 and J usage is TRBJ2-4; D uncertain. The sequencing input was peripheral blood. CDR3 in DNA: TGCGCCAGCAGTTCGGGTGGTGACATTCAGTACTTC. Encoded protein: CASSSGGDIQYF.